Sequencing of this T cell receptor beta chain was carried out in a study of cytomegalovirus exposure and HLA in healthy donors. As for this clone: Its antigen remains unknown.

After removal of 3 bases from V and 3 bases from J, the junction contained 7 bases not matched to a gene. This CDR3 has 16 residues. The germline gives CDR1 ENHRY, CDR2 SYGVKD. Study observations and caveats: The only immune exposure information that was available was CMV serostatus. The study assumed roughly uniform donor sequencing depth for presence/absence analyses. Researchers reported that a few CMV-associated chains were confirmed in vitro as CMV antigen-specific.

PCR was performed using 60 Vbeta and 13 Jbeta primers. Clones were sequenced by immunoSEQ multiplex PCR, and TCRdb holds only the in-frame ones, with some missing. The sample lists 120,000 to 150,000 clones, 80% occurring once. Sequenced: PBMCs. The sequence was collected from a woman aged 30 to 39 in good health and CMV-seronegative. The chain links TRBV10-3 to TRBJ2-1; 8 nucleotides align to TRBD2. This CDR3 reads CAISETELAVYNEQFF. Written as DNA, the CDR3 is TGTGCCATCAGTGAAACCGAACTAGCGGTCTACAATGAGCAGTTCTTC.